The 21 T cell receptor beta chains listed next were all sequenced from one sample in a study of blood T cell repertoires in COVID-19. The data were produced by immunoSEQ multiplex PCR, yet TCRdb's version contains in-frame clones alone and is incomplete. The table shows some 250,000 clones, with under 90% occurring only once. Material: peripheral blood. The receptors shown here come from a woman aged 55-69 years with active or convalescent COVID-19.

This clone was seen only once. The rearrangement uses TRBV3-1 (or the pseudogene TRBV3-2) and TRBJ1-2; 8 nucleotides match TRBD1. The junction had 13 bases not matched to a gene; V was cut back by 4 bases and J by 6 bases. The CDR3 runs to 16 residues. Germline V gene lookup returns CDR1 LGHDT and CDR2 YNNKEL (reference sequence). CDR3 loop: CASSLPQGAGWDGYTF. The CDR3 DNA is TGTGCCAGCAGCCTCCCCCAGGGGGCCGGTTGGGATGGCTACACCTTC.

This sequence joins TRBV6-5 and TRBJ2-7, with 9 bases that match TRBD2. Per germline, CDR1 MNHEY and CDR2 SVGAGI. The CDR3 is 16 amino acids. J lost 3 bases, V lost 0 bases, and 6 bases had no gene match. The CDR3 bases are TGTGCCAGCAGTTACTCGGTTAGCGGGGGTATCTACGAGCAGTACTTC. This codes for CASSYSVSGGIYEQYF.

This chain links TRBV5-4 with TRBJ2-5; 14 bases fit TRBD2. With V trimmed by 2 bases and J by 3 bases, 9 bases remained unmatched. Per germline, CDR1 SGHNT and CDR2 YYREEE (reference sequence). The CDR3 loop spans 18 amino acids. The CDR3 here is CASSFGGTSGGGKETQYF. The CDR3 DNA follows: TGTGCCAGCAGCTTTGGTGGGACTAGCGGGGGTGGAAAAGAGACCCAGTACTTC. The full variable domain, its missing parts supplied by reference TRBV5-4 and TRBJ2-5, is ETGVTQSPTHLIKTRGQQVTLRCSSQSGHNTVSWYQQALGQGPQFIFQYYREEENGRGNFPPRFSGLQFPNYSSELNVNALELDDSALYLCASSFGGTSGGGKETQYFGPGTRLLVL.

Here the CDR3 reads CASREEGGGYEQYF. The CDR3 nucleotides read TGTGCCAGCAGGGAGGAAGGGGGGGGATACGAGCAGTACTTC. The chain is built from TRBV6-5 and TRBJ2-7; D is possibly TRBD2 (7 bases). This CDR3 region has 14 residues. V gave up 6 bases and J gave up 4 bases, with 16 bases separating them. The germline gives CDR1 MNHEY, CDR2 SVGAGI.

The V and J genes are TRBV20-1 and TRBJ1-1; D is unresolved. The CDR3 runs to 14 residues. Germline V gene lookup returns CDR1 DFQATT and CDR2 SNEGSKA (reference sequence). Trimming removed 3 bases at V and 2 bases at J, with 13 bases between. This CDR3 is CSASAAGLNTEAFF. In nucleotides, the CDR3 is TGCAGTGCTAGTGCTGCCGGGTTAAACACTGAAGCTTTCTTT.

The chain has TRBV25-1 and TRBJ1-2; no reliable D call. The CDR3 extends over 14 amino acids. The germline CDR1 and CDR2 sequences are MGHDK and SYGVNS. V was clipped by 1 base and J by 7 bases, with 13 bases between them. The CDR3 protein is CASSESMREGGYTF. CDR3 bases: TGTGCCAGCAGTGAATCAATGAGGGAGGGTGGCTACACCTTC.

The chain couples TRBV25-1 to TRBJ2-7, with D unresolved. V lost 4 bases to trimming and J lost 4 bases, with 11 bases between them. CDR3 length: 13 amino acids. CDR1 and CDR2 (germline): MGHDK, SYGVNS. The CDR3 loop reads CASSGGGVYEQYF. The CDR3 nucleotides are TGTGCCAGCAGTGGAGGTGGTGTATACGAGCAGTACTTC.

The rearrangement links TRBV28 to TRBJ2-7, with TRBD1 matching 8 bases. Looked up from germline, CDR1 is MDHEN and CDR2 is SYDVKM. This CDR3 is 12 amino acids long. The V and J ends lost 8 bases and 4 bases, in that order; junction bases with no gene match: 4. CDR3 sequence: CASYDRGYEQYF. DNA of the CDR3: TGTGCCAGCTACGACAGGGGTTACGAGCAGTACTTC.

This clone was seen a few times. The rearrangement uses TRBV4-3 and TRBJ2-3; no firm D call. Germline CDR1 and CDR2: LGHNA and YSLEER. The CDR3 loop spans 14 amino acids. Trimming left V 0 bases short and J 5 bases short, with 9 bases between. CDR3 coding DNA: TGCGCCAGCAGCCAAGATCCCGTTGTAGATACGCAGTATTTT. Protein: CASSQDPVVDTQYF.

The rearrangement links TRBV9 to TRBJ2-7; 7 bases align to TRBD1. With V trimmed by 0 bases and J by 3 bases, 6 bases remained unmatched. This CDR3 contains 15 residues. The germline gives CDR1 SGDLS, CDR2 YYNGEE. The CDR3 sequence: CASSVDEGANYEQYF. The DNA of the CDR3 is TGTGCCAGCAGCGTAGATGAGGGGGCAAACTACGAGCAGTACTTC.

The chain combines TRBV7-9 with TRBJ1-2, with TRBD1 matching over 8 bases. The CDR3 loop spans 14 amino acids. Trimming at V came to 5 bases and at J to 3 bases, leaving 5 bases not matched to a gene. Germline CDR1 is SEHNR and CDR2 is FQNEAQ (reference sequence). In DNA form, the CDR3 reads TGTGCCAGCAGCCCGACAGGGGAACACTATGGCTACACCTTC. Translation: CASSPTGEHYGYTF.

Notes on this clone: This sample also contains other DNA sequences that code for the same CDR3. V and J are TRBV9 and TRBJ2-5; a possible D gene is TRBD2 (5 bases). This CDR3 has 14 residues. Per germline, CDR1 SGDLS and CDR2 YYNGEE. Trimming pared 0 bases from V and 1 base from J, leaving 7 bases between. The CDR3 sequence: CASSVGGSQETQYF. CDR3 nucleotides: TGTGCCAGCAGCGTAGGAGGGAGCCAAGAGACCCAGTACTTC.

This rearrangement joins TRBV30 to TRBJ1-1, with D maybe TRBD1 (5 bases). Trimming shortened V by 0 bases and J by 9 bases, and 14 bases separated the two germline ends. CDR1 is GTSNPN, CDR2 SVGIG, per germline (reference sequence). This CDR3 has 13 residues. The CDR3 protein is CAWSVAGQLQAFF. As DNA, the CDR3 is TGTGCCTGGAGTGTAGCCGGACAACTGCAAGCTTTCTTT.

The rearrangement links TRBV18 to TRBJ2-5; the match to TRBD1 covers 8 bases. The V gene's germline CDR1 is KGHSH and CDR2 LQKENI. The trim removed 6 bases at V and 2 bases at J, leaving 5 bases unmatched. CDR3 length equals 14 residues. CDR3 coding DNA: TGTGCCAGCTCCCGCGGACAGGGTCAAGAGACCCAGTACTTC. Its translation is CASSRGQGQETQYF.

About this clone: At one of its ends the junction is not consistent with the germline gene, which may arise from a read error. V usage is TRBV7-7 and J usage is TRBJ1-1; the D is unclear. The germline V gene encodes CDR1 SSHAT and CDR2 FNYEAQ (reference sequence). The CDR3 is 13 amino acids. The CDR3 DNA reads TGTGCTAGCAGCTCAACCCCCGCGTCCGAAGCTTTCTTT. It yields the protein CASSSTPASEAFF.

The CDR3 sequence: CASGLPSDSSGNTIYF. CDR3 DNA sequence: TGTGCTAGTGGTTTGCCGTCAGACAGTTCTGGAAACACCATATATTTT. This chain uses TRBV12-5 with TRBJ1-3, with a weak D call TRBD1 (5 bases). This CDR3 is 16 amino acids long. The V and J ends lost 2 bases and 1 base respectively, with 12 bases between them. CDR1 LGHNT and CDR2 FRNRAP come from the germline V gene.

The gene calls are TRBV27 and TRBJ1-2; perhaps TRBD1 as D (6 bases). V was shortened by 0 bases and J by 6 bases, with 11 bases between the two germline ends. The germline CDR1 and CDR2 sequences are MNHEY and SMNVEV (reference sequence). The CDR3 spans 14 residues. In nucleotides, the CDR3 is TGTGCCAGCAGTTTATCGCAGAACAGGGATGGCTACACCTTC. Its protein product is CASSLSQNRDGYTF.

The rearrangement links TRBV10-3 to TRBJ2-5; D unclear. The CDR3 extends over 16 amino acids. Germline CDR1 reads ENHRY; CDR2 reads SYGVKD. V lost 2 bases to trimming and J lost 0 bases, with 13 bases between them. In DNA form, the CDR3 reads TGTGCCATCAGTGAGGATCGACTGCTGTACCAAGAGACCCAGTACTTC. Translating gives CAISEDRLLYQETQYF.

This clone was observed at least ten times. The chain links TRBV2 to TRBJ2-6; 9 bases are shared with TRBD1. The CDR3 runs 17 residues. Germline V gene lookup returns CDR1 SNHLY and CDR2 FYNNEI. The ends lost 6 bases at V and 1 base at J; junction bases unmatched: 7. CDR3 sequence (DNA): TGTGCCAGCAGGCCGGGACAGGGTAGGTCTGGGGCCAACGTCCTGACTTTC. Protein sequence: CASRPGQGRSGANVLTF.

The chain is built from TRBV29-1 and TRBJ1-4; TRBD1 matches at 7 bases. Germline values: CDR1 SQVTM, CDR2 ANQGSEA. V lost 7 bases to trimming and J lost 1 base; unmatched junction nucleotides: 3. This CDR3 comprises 13 residues. As DNA, the CDR3 is TGCAGCGCAACAGGGGTAACTAATGAAAAACTGTTTTTT. Protein product: CSATGVTNEKLFF.

This clone has a single count. The V and J genes are TRBV5-8 and TRBJ2-1; 11 bases map to TRBD2. This CDR3 region has 16 residues. The V gene's germline CDR1 is SGHTS and CDR2 YDEGEE. V dropped 1 base and J dropped 2; count of bases not matched to a gene: 2. The CDR3 DNA reads TGTGCCAGCAGCTTGCGTAGCGGGGGGGCCTACAATGAGCAGTTCTTC. The encoded protein is CASSLRSGGAYNEQFF.